These 28 T cell receptor beta chains were all obtained from the same sample, sequenced in a study of blood T cell repertoires in COVID-19. Sequencing was performed with immunoSEQ multiplex PCR; in TCRdb, only in-frame clones are kept and a portion is missing. The repertoire has around 370,000 clones, 88% of them found once; the top ten carry roughly 1.2%. The sample comprised PBMCs or T cells enriched from blood (not recorded which). Receptors were obtained from a woman under 30 who had recovered from COVID-19.

V usage is TRBV7-8 and J usage is TRBJ1-1, with no clear D. V was clipped by 0 bases and J by 3 bases, with 11 bases between them. CDR3 length: 15 amino acids. In germline, CDR1 is SGHVS, CDR2 FQNEAQ. DNA of the CDR3: TGTGCCAGCAGCTTAGCCTTCTCGGTGGACACTGAAGCTTTCTTT. This gives the protein CASSLAFSVDTEAFF.

The chain has TRBV5-1 and TRBJ2-5; 9 nucleotides align to TRBD2. The CDR3 length is 16 residues. The V and J ends lost 7 bases and 0 bases, in that order; junction bases with no gene match: 10. Germline CDR1 and CDR2: SGHRS and YFSETQ. As DNA, the CDR3 is TGCGCCAGCGCCGGGCTAGCGGGGACCCACCAAGAGACCCAGTACTTC. Translated, it gives CASAGLAGTHQETQYF.

This clone appeared once. The chain carries TRBV19 and TRBJ1-4, with 7 bases that match TRBD1. Looked up from germline, CDR1 is LNHDA and CDR2 is SQIVND (reference sequence). The CDR3 extends over 15 amino acids. V shed 8 bases, J shed 8 bases, and the junction held 14 bases outside the gene matches. As DNA, the CDR3 is TGTGCCAGTTCCCCTCAACAGGGGTTTAGGGAAAAACTGTTTTTT. Translated: CASSPQQGFREKLFF.

This clone was seen more than once but under ten times. The chain couples TRBV19 to TRBJ1-5, with 8 bases aligning to TRBD1. The CDR3 runs 15 residues. V shed 5 bases and J 4 bases; nucleotides not matched to a gene: 7. Germline CDR1 LNHDA, CDR2 SQIVND (reference sequence). DNA of the CDR3: TGTGCCAGTAGTGATGGACAGGGAAGGAATCAGCCCCAGCATTTT. It yields the protein CASSDGQGRNQPQHF.

The chain is built from TRBV7-9 and TRBJ1-3; D gene unclear. The CDR3 sequence is 12 residues long. Germline CDR1 SEHNR, CDR2 FQNEAQ (reference sequence). V lost 6 bases and J lost 4, with 7 bases in between. The CDR3 reads CASSLDGNTIYF. DNA for the CDR3: TGTGCCAGCAGTCTAGACGGAAACACCATATATTTT.

The chain links TRBV6-5 to TRBJ2-1; 11 nucleotides match TRBD1. Per the germline V gene, CDR1 is MNHEY and CDR2 is SVGAGI. CDR3 size: 13 residues. J was trimmed by 8 bases and V by 6 bases; bases with no gene match: 3. The CDR3 nucleotides read TGTGCCAGCAGGGGGACAGGGGGGGATGAGCAGTTCTTC. Residues: CASRGTGGDEQFF.

The chain recombines TRBV6-5 with TRBJ2-1, with a weak D call TRBD1 (5 bases). The CDR3 extends over 15 amino acids. Germline V gene sequence: CDR1 MNHEY, CDR2 SVGAGI. V lost 5 bases and J lost 10, with 21 bases in between. The CDR3 region has the DNA TGTGCCAGCAGTAGGCTAAGCAAAAGGGGTAACGAGCAGTTCTTC. Translated, it gives CASSRLSKRGNEQFF.

The chain carries TRBV24-1 and TRBJ2-3, with 12 nucleotides matching TRBD1. Germline loops: CDR1 KGHDR, CDR2 SFDVKD. This CDR3 region has 19 residues. With V trimmed by 3 bases and J by 1 base, 10 bases remained unmatched. CDR3 region: CATSDPGQGAGWGTDTQYF. The CDR3 coding sequence is TGTGCCACCAGTGATCCGGGACAGGGGGCTGGATGGGGCACAGATACGCAGTATTTT.

The gene calls are TRBV30 and TRBJ1-6; no clear D. Germline assignment: CDR1 GTSNPN and CDR2 SVGIG (reference sequence). The CDR3 sequence is 13 residues long. Between the trimmed V and J ends, which lost 7 bases and 8 bases, there was a span of 15 bases. CDR3 sequence (DNA): TGTGCCTTTACCCTGGGCCCTTATTCACCCCTCCACTTT. Protein: CAFTLGPYSPLHF.

The chain couples TRBV3-1 (or the pseudogene TRBV3-2) to TRBJ1-6; TRBD1 aligns across 7 bases. CDR1 and CDR2 (germline): LGHDT, YNNKEL (reference sequence). V shed 4 bases and J 1 base; nucleotides not matched to a gene: 1. The CDR3 spans 15 residues. The CDR3 DNA reads TGTGCCAGCAGCCCGACAGGGTCCTATAATTCACCCCTCCACTTT. It translates to CASSPTGSYNSPLHF.

With respect to this clone: Being one base from a much bigger clone, this may be a read error. The chain joins TRBV7-6 to TRBJ2-7; 14 positions match TRBD2. The V and J ends lost 4 bases and 2 bases, in that order; junction bases with no gene match: 1. This CDR3 is built from 15 residues. The germline CDR1 and CDR2 sequences are SGHVS and FNYEAQ. Here the CDR3 DNA reads TGTGCCAGCAGCTCGACTAGCGGGGGGGCCTACGAGCAGTACTTC. This sequence encodes CASSSTSGGAYEQYF.

The rearrangement links TRBV5-1 to TRBJ2-1; 7 positions agree with TRBD2. This CDR3 is 15 amino acids long. Trimming at V came to 2 bases and at J to 0 bases, leaving 2 bases not matched to a gene. Germline V gives CDR1 SGHRS, CDR2 YFSETQ. The CDR3 bases are TGCGCCAGCAGCTTACTAGCGAGCTCCTACAATGAGCAGTTCTTC. Encoded protein: CASSLLASSYNEQFF.

Comment on this clone: Other nucleotide sequences from this sample produce the same CDR3. V is TRBV9 and J is TRBJ1-5, with D possibly matching TRBD1 (6 bases). CDR3 size: 15 residues. V was shortened by 0 bases and J by 2 bases, with 9 bases between the two germline ends. Looked up from germline, CDR1 is SGDLS and CDR2 is YYNGEE. The DNA for the CDR3 is TGTGCCAGCAGCGTAGGTCCAGGGGGCAATCAGCCCCAGCATTTT. Translating gives CASSVGPGGNQPQHF.

This chain joins TRBV2 and TRBJ1-2; 7 nucleotides line up with TRBD1. The CDR3 covers 15 residues. From germline, CDR1 is SNHLY and CDR2 FYNNEI. J lost 4 bases, V lost 0 bases, and 5 bases had no gene match. The CDR3 DNA follows: TGTGCCAGCAGTGAAGCCGCGGGACAGCTCTATGGCTACACCTTC. Its translation is CASSEAAGQLYGYTF.

The chain has TRBV27 and TRBJ1-2, with D possibly being TRBD1 (5 bases). This CDR3 region has 13 residues. Germline V lookup: CDR1 MNHEY, CDR2 SMNVEV (reference sequence). V lost 6 bases, J lost 5 bases, and 13 bases lay in between. The CDR3 spells CASRPGFGYGYTF. CDR3 in DNA: TGTGCCAGCAGACCAGGGTTTGGGTATGGCTACACCTTC.

The chain couples TRBV7-3 to TRBJ1-1; TRBD1 might be the D (6 bases). From germline, CDR1 is SGHTA and CDR2 FQGTGA. V was shortened by 2 bases and J by 4 bases, with 23 bases between the two germline ends. This CDR3 is 18 amino acids long. The CDR3 sequence is CASSLDPMTGLDGTEAFF. CDR3 bases: TGTGCCAGCAGCTTAGACCCCATGACAGGTCTTGACGGCACTGAAGCTTTCTTT.

The chain couples TRBV30 to TRBJ1-3; 7 nucleotides align to TRBD1. Germline trimming cut 5 bases from V and 3 bases from J; bases unmatched to any gene: 1. CDR1 and CDR2 from the germline V gene are GTSNPN and SVGIG (reference sequence). The CDR3 runs to 12 residues. DNA for the CDR3: TGTGCCTGGGGGACAGATGGAAACACCATATATTTT. It codes for CAWGTDGNTIYF.

The CDR3 reads CASTRGTGFYGYTF. The CDR3 bases are TGTGCCAGCACCAGGGGGACAGGGTTCTATGGCTACACCTTC. V gene TRBV6-6 combines with J gene TRBJ1-2; 9 nucleotides align to TRBD1. Per the germline V gene, CDR1 is MNHNY and CDR2 is SVGAGI (reference sequence). V lost 7 bases and J lost 4; bases outside the gene matches: 7. The CDR3 runs 14 residues.

This rearrangement joins TRBV7-9 to TRBJ2-3; TRBD1 agrees at 9 bases. V lost 0 bases, J lost 6 bases, and 13 bases stayed unmatched. There are 18 residues in the CDR3. Germline V gene lookup returns CDR1 SEHNR and CDR2 FQNEAQ (reference sequence). The CDR3 here is CASSLAWPPGQGKDTQYF. The CDR3 coding sequence is TGTGCCAGCAGCTTAGCGTGGCCCCCGGGACAGGGTAAGGATACGCAGTATTTT.

The V gene is TRBV4-2, the J gene TRBJ1-1; D is perhaps TRBD1 (6 bases). The V end was cut by 1 base, the J end by 0 bases, with 9 bases between. Germline lookup yields CDR1 LGHNA and CDR2 YNFKEQ. CDR3 length equals 15 residues. Here the CDR3 DNA reads TGTGCCAGCAGCCAAGCGGACAGCTTGAACACTGAAGCTTTCTTT. Translating it yields CASSQADSLNTEAFF.

The chain uses TRBV28 and TRBJ1-5; TRBD1 might be the D (6 bases). Germline assignment: CDR1 MDHEN and CDR2 SYDVKM. Trimming took off 6 bases at V and 6 bases at J, with 9 bases between the two ends. This CDR3 contains 12 residues. The CDR3 DNA reads TGTGCCAGCAGAACAGGGTCTCAGCCCCAGCATTTT. Encoded protein: CASRTGSQPQHF.

The V call is TRBV30, the J call TRBJ2-2; TRBD1 aligns across 7 bases. This CDR3 contains 14 residues. With 1 base clipped from V and 5 bases from J, the junction kept 4 bases outside the gene matches. Germline CDR1 reads GTSNPN; CDR2 reads SVGIG (reference sequence). In nucleotides, the CDR3 is TGTGCCTGGAGTGGACAGGGTCATACCGGGGAGCTGTTTTTT. Its protein is CAWSGQGHTGELFF.

This clone has just one count. The V and J genes are TRBV13 and TRBJ2-2, with 13 nucleotides matching TRBD2. V lost 4 bases and J lost 6; bases outside the gene matches: 11. The CDR3 is made up of 18 amino acids. Germline loops: CDR1 PRHDT, CDR2 FYEKMQ (reference sequence). The CDR3 loop reads CASSSPRLAGGLAGELFF. DNA for the CDR3: TGTGCCAGCAGCTCGCCCAGACTAGCGGGGGGCCTCGCCGGGGAGCTGTTTTTT.

The V call is TRBV3-1 (or the pseudogene TRBV3-2), the J call TRBJ2-4, with TRBD2 matching over 11 bases. Germline assignment: CDR1 LGHDT and CDR2 YNNKEL (reference sequence). The CDR3 loop spans 19 amino acids. The V and J ends lost 0 bases and 6 bases, in that order; junction bases with no gene match: 13. CDR3 sequence (DNA): TGTGCCAGCAGCCAAGATGGCCCCATAGCGGGGGGGCCTAGAAACATTCAGTACTTC. Its protein is CASSQDGPIAGGPRNIQYF.

V gene TRBV7-6 combines with J gene TRBJ1-2; TRBD1 agrees at 8 bases. V lost 4 bases to trimming and J lost 4 bases; unmatched junction nucleotides: 11. CDR3 length: 16 amino acids. The V gene's germline CDR1 is SGHVS and CDR2 FNYEAQ. The CDR3 loop is CASSSGGTDRVYGYTF. The CDR3 DNA sequence: TGTGCCAGCAGCTCCGGGGGGACGGACAGGGTCTATGGCTACACCTTC.

The V call is TRBV19, the J call TRBJ1-3, with TRBD1 as a possible D gene (6 bases). The V gene lost 9 bases and the J gene lost 0 bases, with 12 bases spanning the gap. The CDR3 sequence is 14 residues long. From germline, CDR1 is LNHDA and CDR2 SQIVND (reference sequence). The CDR3 nucleotides read TGTGCCAGCACTACAGGGAGCTCTGGAAACACCATATATTTT. Its protein is CASTTGSSGNTIYF.

Only a few counts were recorded for this clone. The chain is built from TRBV6-2 or TRBV6-3 and TRBJ1-5; TRBD1 matches 12 bases. Trimming cost V 5 bases and J 4 bases; bases outside gene matches: 12. The CDR3 length is 18 residues. Germline CDR1 MNHEY, CDR2 SVGEGT. CDR3 region: CASSPRDRGQEGNQPQHF. The CDR3 DNA reads TGTGCCAGCAGTCCCCGGGACAGGGGGCAAGAAGGGAATCAGCCCCAGCATTTT.

This clone is a singleton in its sample. The V call is TRBV5-1, the J call TRBJ2-3, with a tentative D call TRBD1 (5 bases). Trimming shortened V by 4 bases and J by 3 bases, and 18 bases separated the two germline ends. Looked up from germline, CDR1 is SGHRS and CDR2 is YFSETQ. CDR3 length: 16 amino acids. The CDR3 here is CASSQVVGQGTDTQYF. The CDR3, as DNA: TGCGCCAGCAGCCAGGTGGTGGGTCAGGGAACAGATACGCAGTATTTT.